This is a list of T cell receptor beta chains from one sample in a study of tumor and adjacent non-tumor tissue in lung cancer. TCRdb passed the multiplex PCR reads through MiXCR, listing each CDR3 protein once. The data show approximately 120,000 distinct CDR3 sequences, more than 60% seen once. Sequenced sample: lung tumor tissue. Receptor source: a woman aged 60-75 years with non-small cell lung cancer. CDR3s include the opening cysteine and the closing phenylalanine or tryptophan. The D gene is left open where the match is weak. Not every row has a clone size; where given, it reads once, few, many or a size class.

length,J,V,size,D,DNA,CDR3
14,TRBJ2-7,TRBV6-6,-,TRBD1,TGTACCAGCCGCCAGACAGGGGGAGACTACGAGCAGTACTTC,CTSRQTGGDYEQYF
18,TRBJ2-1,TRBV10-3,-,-,TGTACCATCAGTGAGGATAACAGTGGAACACGCTCCTACAATGAGCAGTTCTTC,CTISEDNSGTRSYNEQFF
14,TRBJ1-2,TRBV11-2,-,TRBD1,TGTGCCAGCATCGTGGACAGGGGGTACTATGTCTACACCTTC,CASIVDRGYYVYTF
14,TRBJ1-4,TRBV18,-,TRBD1,TGTGCCAGCTCACGACAGGGGACTAATGAAAAACTGTTTTTT,CASSRQGTNEKLFF
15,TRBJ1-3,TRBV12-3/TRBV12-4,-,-,TGTGACAGCATTTCCACCGGTGTACGTGGAAACACCATATATTTT,CDSISTGVRGNTIYF
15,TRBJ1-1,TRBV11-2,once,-,TGTGCCAGCAGCTTAGAACCGGGACTCCGCACTGAAGCTTTCTTT,CASSLEPGLRTEAFF
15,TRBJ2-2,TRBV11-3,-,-,TGTGCCAGTAGCTTATCAGGGGTGGACACAGGGGAGCTGTTTTTT,CASSLSGVDTGELFF
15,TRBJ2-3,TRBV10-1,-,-,TGCACCAGCGGTGAAGAGGAACTAGCCGCGGATACGCAGTATTTT,CTSGEEELAADTQYF
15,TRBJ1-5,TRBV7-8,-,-,TGTGCCAGCAGCCCAAGACAGGTTAGCAATCAGCCCCAGCATTTT,CASSPRQVSNQPQHF
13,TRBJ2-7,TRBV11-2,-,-,TGTGTCAGCAGCTTGGTACCAGGCCGCGAGCAGTACTTC,CVSSLVPGREQYF
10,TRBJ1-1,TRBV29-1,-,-,TGCAGCACTGGAAATTCTGAAGCTTTCTTT,CSTGNSEAFF
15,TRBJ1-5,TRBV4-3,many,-,TGCGCCAGCAGCCAAGATAGAACGGGGGTTCAGCCCCAGCATTTT,CASSQDRTGVQPQHF
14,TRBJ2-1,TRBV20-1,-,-,TGCTGTGCTAAGAAATACCTAGACTACAATGAGCAGTTCTTC,CCAKKYLDYNEQFF
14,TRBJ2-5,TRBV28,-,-,TGTGGCAGCAGTTTTGTGTCTCAGGGCGAGACCCAGTACTTC,CGSSFVSQGETQYF
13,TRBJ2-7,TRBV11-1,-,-,TGTGCCTGCAGCTTCATATTCAGGGGCGGGCATTACTTC,CACSFIFRGGHYF
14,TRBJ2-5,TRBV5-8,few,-,TGTGCCAGCAGCTTGGGGGAAGGGGGAGAGACCCAGTACTTC,CASSLGEGGETQYF
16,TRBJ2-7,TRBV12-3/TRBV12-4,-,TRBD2,TGTGCCAGCAGTTCTACACTAGCGGGGGTCCAATACGTGCAGTACTTC,CASSSTLAGVQYVQYF
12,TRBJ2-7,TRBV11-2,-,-,TGTGCCAGCAGCCTATGGACGAATAGGCAGTACTTC,CASSLWTNRQYF
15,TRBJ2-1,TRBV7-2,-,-,TGTGCCAGCAGCCCCGAGCGGGACAACTACAATGAGCAGTTCTTC,CASSPERDNYNEQFF
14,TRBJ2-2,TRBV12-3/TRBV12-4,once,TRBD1,TGTGCCAGCAGCCGGACAGGCAACACCGGGGAGCCGTTTTTT,CASSRTGNTGEPFF
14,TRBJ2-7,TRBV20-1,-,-,TGCGGTGCTATACTAACGGTGGGCCTGGGTAAGCAGTACTTC,CGAILTVGLGKQYF
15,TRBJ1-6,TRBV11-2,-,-,TGTGCCAGCAGCTTACAACCTAGCCCGAATTCACCCTTCCATTTT,CASSLQPSPNSPFHF
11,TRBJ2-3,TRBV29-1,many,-,TGCAGCGCGTGGGCTCCAGATACGCAGTATTTT,CSAWAPDTQYF
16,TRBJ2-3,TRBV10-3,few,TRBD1,TGTGCCATCAGTGAAGCTGGGACAGGTGGTACAGATACGCAGTATTTT,CAISEAGTGGTDTQYF
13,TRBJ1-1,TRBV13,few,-,TGTGCCAGCAGCTTATGGGGTGGCACTGAAGCTTTCTTT,CASSLWGGTEAFF
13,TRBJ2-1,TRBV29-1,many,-,TGCAGCGTGGAAGTTAGGGCCTACAATGAGCAGTTCTTC,CSVEVRAYNEQFF
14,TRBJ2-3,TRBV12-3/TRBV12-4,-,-,TGTGCCAGTAGCAGTCCGGTGTGGGATCAGCCCCAGTATTTT,CASSSPVWDQPQYF
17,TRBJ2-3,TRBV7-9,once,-,TGTGCCAGCAGCCCCGAGCCAGAAGGGGTTGGCACAGATACGCAGTATTTT,CASSPEPEGVGTDTQYF
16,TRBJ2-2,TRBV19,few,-,TGTGCCAGTAGTACTCGTTTCGGGGGGAACACCGGGGAGCTGTTTTTT,CASSTRFGGNTGELFF
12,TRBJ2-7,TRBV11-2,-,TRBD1,TGTGCCAGCAGCTTGACAGGGAACGGGCAGTACTTC,CASSLTGNGQYF
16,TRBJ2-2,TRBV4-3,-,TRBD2,TGCGGCAGCAGCCAAGGACAAGCGGGAAACACCGGGGAGCTGTTTTTT,CGSSQGQAGNTGELFF
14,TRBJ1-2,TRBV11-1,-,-,TGTGCCAGCAGCTCACAGGCCCCGTCCTATGGCTACACCTTC,CASSSQAPSYGYTF
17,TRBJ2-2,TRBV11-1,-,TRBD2,TGTACCAGCAGCCCGCGACTAGCGGGAGAATCCATCGGGGAGTTGTTTTTT,CTSSPRLAGESIGELFF
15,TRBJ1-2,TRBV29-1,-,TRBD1,TGCAGCATTCACACCCTCGGGACAGGGCGATATGGCTACACCTTC,CSIHTLGTGRYGYTF